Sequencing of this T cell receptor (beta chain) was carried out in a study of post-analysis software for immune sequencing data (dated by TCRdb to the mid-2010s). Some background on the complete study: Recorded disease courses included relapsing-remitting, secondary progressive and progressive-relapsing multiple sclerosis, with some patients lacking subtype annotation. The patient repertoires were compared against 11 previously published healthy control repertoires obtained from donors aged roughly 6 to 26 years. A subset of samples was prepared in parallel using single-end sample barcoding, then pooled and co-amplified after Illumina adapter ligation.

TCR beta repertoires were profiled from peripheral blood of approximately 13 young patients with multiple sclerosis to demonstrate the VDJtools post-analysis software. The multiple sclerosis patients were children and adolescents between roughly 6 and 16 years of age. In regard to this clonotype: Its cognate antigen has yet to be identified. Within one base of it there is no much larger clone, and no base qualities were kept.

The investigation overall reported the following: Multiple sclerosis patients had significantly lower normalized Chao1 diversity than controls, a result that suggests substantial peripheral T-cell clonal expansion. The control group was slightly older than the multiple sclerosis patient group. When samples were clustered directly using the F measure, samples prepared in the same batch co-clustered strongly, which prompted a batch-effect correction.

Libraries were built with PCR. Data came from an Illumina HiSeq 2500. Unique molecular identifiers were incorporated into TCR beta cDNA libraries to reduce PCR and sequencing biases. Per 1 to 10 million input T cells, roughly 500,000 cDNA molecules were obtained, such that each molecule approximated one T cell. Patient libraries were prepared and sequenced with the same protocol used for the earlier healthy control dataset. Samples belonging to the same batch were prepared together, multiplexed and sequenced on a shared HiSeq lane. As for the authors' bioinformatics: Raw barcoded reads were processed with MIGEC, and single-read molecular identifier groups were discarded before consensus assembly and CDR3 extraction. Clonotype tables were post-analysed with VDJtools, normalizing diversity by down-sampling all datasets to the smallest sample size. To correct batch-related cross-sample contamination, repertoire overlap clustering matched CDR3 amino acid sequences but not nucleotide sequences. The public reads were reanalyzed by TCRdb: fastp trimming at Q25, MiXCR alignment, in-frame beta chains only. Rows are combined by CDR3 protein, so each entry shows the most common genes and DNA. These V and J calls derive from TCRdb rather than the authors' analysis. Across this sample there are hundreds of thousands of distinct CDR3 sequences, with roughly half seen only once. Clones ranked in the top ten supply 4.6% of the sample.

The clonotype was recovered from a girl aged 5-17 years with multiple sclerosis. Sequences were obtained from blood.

The bases are TGTGCCAGCAGCCTACTTTCCGACACTGAAGCTTTCTTT. It translates as CASSLLSDTEAFF. The chain couples TRBV6-6 to TRBJ1-1, with the D gene call left open. The junction shows trimming of 6 bases on V and 3 bases on J, plus 11 bases between the germline ends. The germline V gene (reference sequence) provides CDR1 MNHNY and CDR2 SVGAGI. Measured from the cysteine to the phenylalanine, the CDR3 is 13 residues long. The retained sequence is limited to the CDR3, 39 bases, with the frame set at the first base.